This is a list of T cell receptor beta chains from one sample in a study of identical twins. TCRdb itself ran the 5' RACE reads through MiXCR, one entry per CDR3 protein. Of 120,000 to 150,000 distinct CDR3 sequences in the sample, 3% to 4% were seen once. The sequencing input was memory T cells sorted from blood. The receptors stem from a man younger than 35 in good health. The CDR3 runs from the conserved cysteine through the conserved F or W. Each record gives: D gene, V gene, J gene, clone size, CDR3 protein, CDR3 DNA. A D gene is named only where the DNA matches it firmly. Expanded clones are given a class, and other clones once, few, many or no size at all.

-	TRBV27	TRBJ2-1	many	CASSLQVRDEQFF	TGTGCCAGCAGTTTGCAAGTAAGGGATGAGCAGTTCTTC
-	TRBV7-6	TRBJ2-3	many	CASSPVGLNTDTQYF	TGTGCCAGCAGCCCAGTCGGACTGAATACAGATACGCAGTATTTT
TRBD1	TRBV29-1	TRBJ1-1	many	CSVGQMNTEAFF	TGCAGCGTGGGACAGATGAACACTGAAGCTTTCTTT
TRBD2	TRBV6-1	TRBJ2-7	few	CASVALAGDLGYEQYF	TGTGCCAGCGTAGCACTAGCGGGAGATCTGGGCTACGAGCAGTACTTC
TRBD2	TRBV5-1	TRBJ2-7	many	CASSLSTSGSGYEQYF	TGCGCCAGCAGCTTATCGACTAGCGGGAGCGGGTACGAGCAGTACTTC
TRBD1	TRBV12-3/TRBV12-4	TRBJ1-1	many	CASSPRQGKAFF	TGTGCCAGCAGTCCAAGACAGGGGAAGGCTTTCTTT
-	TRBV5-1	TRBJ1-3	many	CASSLQDPGNTIYF	TGCGCCAGCAGCTTACAGGACCCTGGAAACACCATATATTTT
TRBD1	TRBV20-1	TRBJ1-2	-	CSAYRGRGAPGKNGYTF	TGCAGTGCGTACAGGGGCAGGGGGGCACCGGGGAAGAATGGCTACACCTTC
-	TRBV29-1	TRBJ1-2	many	CSVREGFDTF	TGCAGCGTTCGAGAGGGGTTCGACACCTTC
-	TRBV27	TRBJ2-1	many	CASSLRSDGYSSYNEQFF	TGTGCCAGCAGTTTAAGAAGCGACGGATACTCTTCCTACAATGAGCAGTTCTTC
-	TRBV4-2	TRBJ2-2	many	CASSQDMAGELFF	TGTGCCAGCAGCCAAGATATGGCCGGGGAGCTGTTTTTT
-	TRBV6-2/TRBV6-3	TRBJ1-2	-	CASSYNFGRRRVGYTF	TGTGCCAGCAGTTACAACTTCGGCAGACGAAGAGTCGGCTACACCTTC
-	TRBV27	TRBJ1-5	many	CASSLAKAQHF	TGTGCCAGCAGTTTAGCCAAGGCCCAGCATTTT
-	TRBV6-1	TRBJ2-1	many	CASPRGGEQFF	TGTGCCAGCCCCAGGGGAGGTGAGCAGTTCTTC
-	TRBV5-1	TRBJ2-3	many	CASSLSSGLSDTQYF	TGCGCCAGCAGCTTATCCTCTGGGCTATCAGATACGCAGTATTTT
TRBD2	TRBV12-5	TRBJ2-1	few	CASGAPSSGRGFWDEQFF	TGTGCTAGTGGTGCCCCGTCTAGCGGGAGAGGGTTTTGGGATGAGCAGTTCTTC
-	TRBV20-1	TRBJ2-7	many	CSASSFYGSYEQYF	TGCAGTGCTAGCTCCTTCTACGGTTCCTACGAGCAGTACTTC
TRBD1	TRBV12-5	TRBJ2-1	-	CASGLVPGQGNEQFF	TGTGCTAGTGGTTTGGTACCCGGACAGGGCAATGAGCAGTTCTTC
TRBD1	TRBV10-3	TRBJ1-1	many	CAIGGTGTLTEAFF	TGTGCCATTGGGGGGACAGGGACTCTCACTGAAGCTTTCTTT
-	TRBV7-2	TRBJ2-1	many	CASSLDMNEQFF	TGTGCCAGCAGCTTAGATATGAATGAGCAGTTCTTC
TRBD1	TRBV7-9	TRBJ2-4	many	CASSLGDRGSNIQYF	TGTGCCAGCAGCTTAGGGGACAGGGGTTCAAACATTCAGTACTTC
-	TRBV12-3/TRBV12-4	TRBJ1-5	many	CASSLHGHNQPQHF	TGTGCCAGCAGTTTACACGGCCACAATCAGCCCCAGCATTTT
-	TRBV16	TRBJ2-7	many	CASSQSKGNEQYF	TGTGCCAGCAGCCAATCAAAGGGTAACGAGCAGTACTTC
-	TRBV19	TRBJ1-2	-	CASSYPGNLYGYTF	TGTGCCAGTAGTTACCCAGGGAACCTCTATGGCTACACCTTC
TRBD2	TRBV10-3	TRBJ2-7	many	CAISEPGLSYEQYF	TGTGCCATCAGTGAGCCGGGACTATCCTACGAGCAGTACTTC
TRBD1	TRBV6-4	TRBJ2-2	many	CASSATGGNTGELFF	TGTGCCAGCAGTGCAACAGGGGGGAACACCGGGGAGCTGTTTTTT
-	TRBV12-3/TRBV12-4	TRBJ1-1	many	CASTPRGGQVTEAFF	TGTGCCAGCACCCCCAGGGGAGGGCAGGTCACTGAAGCTTTCTTT
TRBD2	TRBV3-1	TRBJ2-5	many	CASRPTRQGLAGGETQYF	TGTGCCAGCAGACCTACCAGACAGGGACTAGCGGGAGGGGAGACCCAGTACTTC
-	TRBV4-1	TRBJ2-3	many	CASSQESTDTQYF	TGCGCCAGCAGCCAAGAAAGCACAGATACGCAGTATTTT
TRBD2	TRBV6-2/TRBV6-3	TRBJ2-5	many	CASSRQPFGTSGQETQYF	TGTGCCAGCAGCCGCCAACCCTTTGGGACTAGCGGCCAAGAGACCCAGTACTTC
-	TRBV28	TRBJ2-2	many	CASSLSRWTGELFF	TGTGCCAGCAGTTTATCCCGCTGGACCGGGGAGCTGTTTTTT
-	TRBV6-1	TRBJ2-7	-	CASSSSNRGPYEQYF	TGTGCCAGCAGCTCCAGTAATCGGGGTCCCTACGAGCAGTACTTC
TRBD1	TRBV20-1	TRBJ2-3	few	CSADPGQGAILTDTQYF	TGCAGTGCTGATCCGGGACAGGGGGCAATTCTCACAGATACGCAGTATTTT
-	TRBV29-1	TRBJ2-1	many	CSVAGGSDSYNEQFF	TGCAGCGTTGCGGGCGGATCTGACTCCTACAATGAGCAGTTCTTC
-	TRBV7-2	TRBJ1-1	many	CASSLSGVLVGGNTEAFF	TGTGCCAGCAGCTTATCGGGAGTCCTCGTGGGGGGGAACACTGAAGCTTTCTTT
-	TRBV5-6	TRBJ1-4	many	CASSPGGGNEKLFF	TGTGCCAGCAGCCCAGGTGGTGGAAATGAAAAACTGTTTTTT
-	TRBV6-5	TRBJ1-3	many	CASSYSLDIGNTIYF	TGTGCCAGCAGTTACTCATTGGACATTGGGAACACCATATATTTT
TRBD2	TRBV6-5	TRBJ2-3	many	CASSYGLAGSTDTQYF	TGTGCCAGCAGTTACGGGCTAGCGGGTAGCACAGATACGCAGTATTTT
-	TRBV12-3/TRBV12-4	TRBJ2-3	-	CASSLWLEGTDTQYF	TGTGCCAGCAGTTTATGGCTAGAAGGCACAGATACGCAGTATTTT
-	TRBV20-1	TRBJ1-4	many	CSAMTPATNEKLFF	TGCAGTGCTATGACACCCGCAACTAATGAAAAACTGTTTTTT
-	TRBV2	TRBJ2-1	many	CAALKGERIFF	TGTGCCGCACTTAAGGGGGAGAGGATCTTCTTC
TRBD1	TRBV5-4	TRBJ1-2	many	CASSPGTGVSDGYTF	TGTGCCAGCAGCCCCGGGACAGGGGTGTCGGACGGCTACACCTTC
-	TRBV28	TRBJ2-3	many	CASSAGRATDTQYF	TGTGCCAGCTCAGCGGGTAGGGCGACAGATACGCAGTATTTT
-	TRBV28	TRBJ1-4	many	CATAMGEKLFF	TGTGCTACGGCGATGGGTGAAAAACTGTTTTTT
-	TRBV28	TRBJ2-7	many	CASSLPQVVYEQYF	TGTGCCAGCAGTTTACCACAGGTCGTCTACGAGCAGTACTTC
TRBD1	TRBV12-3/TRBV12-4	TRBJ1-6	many	CASSPGTGGSSPLHF	TGTGCCAGCAGCCCCGGGACAGGGGGCAGCTCACCCCTCCACTTT
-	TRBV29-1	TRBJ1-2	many	CSATRGTPYGYTF	TGCAGCGCCACGAGGGGGACACCCTATGGCTACACCTTC
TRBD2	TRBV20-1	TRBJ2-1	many	CSAYITSGRGNEQFF	TGCAGTGCTTATATTACTAGCGGGAGAGGGAATGAGCAGTTCTTC
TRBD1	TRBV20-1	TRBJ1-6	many	CSARFPSPGGNSPLHF	TGCAGTGCTAGATTCCCCTCCCCAGGGGGAAATTCACCCCTCCACTTT
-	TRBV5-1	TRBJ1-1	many	CASSWAPPPSRQSHFQGDTEAFF	TGCGCCAGCAGCTGGGCCCCACCTCCCAGCAGACAGAGCCACTTTCAAGGCGACACTGAAGCTTTCTTT
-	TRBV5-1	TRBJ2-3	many	CASSLDHTDTQYF	TGCGCCAGCAGCTTGGATCACACAGATACGCAGTATTTT
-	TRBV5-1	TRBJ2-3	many	CASSPGGYTDTQYF	TGCGCCAGCAGCCCTGGCGGCTACACAGATACGCAGTATTTT
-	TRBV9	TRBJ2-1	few	CASSVGVSGLSYNEQFF	TGTGCCAGCAGCGTAGGGGTTAGCGGCCTCTCCTACAATGAGCAGTTCTTC
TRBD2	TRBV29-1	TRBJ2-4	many	CSASGRVAKNIQYF	TGCAGCGCTAGCGGGAGGGTAGCCAAAAACATTCAGTACTTC
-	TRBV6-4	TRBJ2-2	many	CASSELSTGELFF	TGTGCCAGCAGTGAGTTGAGTACCGGGGAGCTGTTTTTT
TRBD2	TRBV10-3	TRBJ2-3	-	CATLAGVLSDTQYF	TGTGCCACCCTAGCGGGAGTTCTTTCAGATACGCAGTATTTT
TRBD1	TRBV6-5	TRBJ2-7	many	CASSYRGASYEQYF	TGTGCCAGCAGCTACAGGGGCGCCTCCTACGAGCAGTACTTC
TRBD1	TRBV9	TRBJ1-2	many	CASSVRQGNGYTF	TGTGCCAGCAGCGTAAGACAGGGGAATGGCTACACCTTC
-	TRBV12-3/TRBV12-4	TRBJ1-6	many	CASRMTAAWDSPLHF	TGTGCCAGCAGGATGACAGCGGCGTGGGATTCACCCCTCCACTTT